The 12 T cell receptor beta chains listed next were all sequenced from one sample in a study of T cell responses to AZD1222 COVID-19 vaccine (dated by TCRdb to the early 2020s). The library was prepared using the immunoSEQ multiplex PCR assay. The clones in this table, taken by TCRdb from immuneACCESS, are in-frame only. Not every clone is retained; where verified, under half of the shortfall comes from an unresolved V gene, and the cause of the rest is unknown. The sample profile shows more than 150,000 clones; about 91% of them were found once. The ten most abundant clones make up approximately 1.2% of the sample. In light of the paper, this sample's time point label describes: about 28 days (+/-7) after the second vaccine dose. The sample consisted of peripheral blood, taken 28 days after the second AZD1222 dose. All receptors come from an adult who received the AZD1222 COVID-19 vaccine.

This clone came up once. The V and J genes are TRBV19 and TRBJ2-7; 9 positions match TRBD2. Trimming cost V 7 bases and J 6 bases; bases outside gene matches: 10. CDR3 length equals 14 residues. The germline V gene encodes CDR1 LNHDA and CDR2 SQIVND (reference sequence). DNA of the CDR3: TGTGCCAGTAATACCGGGACTAGCCAGGCCGAGCAGTACTTC. Translating it yields CASNTGTSQAEQYF.

J is TRBJ1-6 and V is TRBV7-3; no clear D. Trimming took off 3 bases at V and 0 bases at J, with 6 bases between the two ends. The CDR3 is 15 amino acids. The germline CDR1 and CDR2 sequences are SGHTA and FQGTGA. CDR3 loop: CASSLESSYNSPLHF. In nucleotides, the CDR3 is TGTGCCAGCAGCTTGGAGAGCTCCTATAATTCACCCCTCCACTTT.

The chain joins TRBV4-1 to TRBJ1-4; tentative D call: TRBD1 (5 bases). Germline values: CDR1 MGHRA, CDR2 YSYEKL. Trimming took off 5 bases at V and 4 bases at J, with 20 bases between the two ends. This CDR3 has 17 amino acids. The CDR3 bases are TGCGCCAGCAGCTTACAACCCCGGGGGGGGTTTAATGAAAAACTGTTTTTT. Residues: CASSLQPRGGFNEKLFF.

This chain connects TRBV5-1 to TRBJ2-7; TRBD1 aligns across 12 bases. CDR1 is SGHRS and CDR2 is YFSETQ in the germline V gene. The V and J ends lost 6 bases and 6 bases, in that order; junction bases with no gene match: 10. The CDR3 consists of 15 residues. Here the CDR3 reads CASTPAGQGASEQYF. In nucleotides, the CDR3 is TGCGCCAGCACCCCCGCGGGACAGGGGGCTAGCGAGCAGTACTTC.

The chain joins TRBV19 to TRBJ1-3; the D is unclear. V gave up 3 bases and J gave up 0 bases, with 3 bases separating them. The CDR3 length is 13 residues. The germline CDR1 and CDR2 sequences are LNHDA and SQIVND (reference sequence). For the CDR3, the DNA is TGTGCCAGTAGTATCAGCTCTGGAAACACCATATATTTT. As protein: CASSISSGNTIYF. Full variable domain (rest looked up from reference TRBV19 and TRBJ1-3): DGGITQSPKYLFRKEGQNVTLSCEQNLNHDAMYWYRQDPGQGLRLIYYSQIVNDFQKGDIAEGYSVSREKKESFPLTVTSAQKNPTAFYLCASSISSGNTIYFGEGSWLTVV.

V gene TRBV20-1 combines with J gene TRBJ2-1, with D unclear. CDR3 length: 12 amino acids. CDR1 is DFQATT and CDR2 is SNEGSKA in the germline V gene (reference sequence). V lost 3 bases, J lost 10 bases, and 13 bases lay in between. The CDR3 loop reads CSASSGLGEQFF. CDR3 nucleotide sequence: TGCAGTGCTAGTTCCGGCCTGGGCGAGCAGTTCTTC.

V and J are TRBV11-2 and TRBJ1-6; D is undetermined. Trimming left V 3 bases short and J 4 bases short, with 13 bases between. This CDR3 is built from 16 residues. Germline values: CDR1 SGHAT, CDR2 FQNNGV. CDR3 DNA: TGTGCCAGCAGCTTTTTTCTCAAACTTTATAATTCACCCCTCCACTTT. Its translation: CASSFFLKLYNSPLHF.

This chain uses TRBV5-5 with TRBJ1-5; D is unclear. Germline loops: CDR1 SGHKS, CDR2 YYEKEE (reference sequence). The CDR3 has 14 amino acids. Trimming pared 4 bases from V and 3 bases from J, leaving 11 bases between. The DNA for the CDR3 is TGTGCCAGCAGCGCCCGACCGAACAATCAGCCCCAGCATTTT. Its translation: CASSARPNNQPQHF.

The chain employs TRBV4-1 and TRBJ1-5; D is possibly TRBD1 (5 bases). The CDR3 has 16 residues. Germline V CDR1 and CDR2: MGHRA, YSYEKL. Trimming cost V 1 base and J 2 bases, with 12 bases left between them. The CDR3 DNA reads TGCGCCAGCAGCCAAGGTCAGGGAGCTGGCAATCAGCCCCAGCATTTT. Translated: CASSQGQGAGNQPQHF.

This clone has a single count. This chain connects TRBV6-4 to TRBJ1-2, with D possibly being TRBD1 (6 bases). The ends were cut back, 4 bases at V and 4 bases at J, with 10 bases in the middle. This CDR3 has 13 amino acids. Germline assignment: CDR1 MRHNA and CDR2 SNTAGT. DNA of the CDR3: TGTGCCAGCAGTGCTGGAGGGGGCTATGGCTACACCTTC. Amino acid sequence: CASSAGGGYGYTF.

The chain uses TRBV11-3 and TRBJ2-7; 7 bases match TRBD2. The CDR3 is made up of 12 amino acids. V trimming: 4 bases; J trimming: 6 bases; junction bases outside the gene matches: 3. CDR1 is SGHNT, CDR2 YENEEA, per germline. Here the CDR3 reads CASSYTGGEQYF. CDR3 nucleotides: TGTGCCAGCAGCTACACGGGGGGCGAGCAGTACTTC.

This clone appeared once. The chain has TRBV13 and TRBJ1-6; perhaps TRBD1 as D (6 bases). This CDR3 is 16 amino acids long. CDR1 PRHDT and CDR2 FYEKMQ come from the germline V gene (reference sequence). The V end was cut by 4 bases, the J end by 13 bases, with 23 bases between. The CDR3 protein is CASSSAGTYLNFPLHF. CDR3 in DNA: TGTGCCAGCAGCTCGGCCGGGACATACCTTAATTTTCCCCTCCACTTT.